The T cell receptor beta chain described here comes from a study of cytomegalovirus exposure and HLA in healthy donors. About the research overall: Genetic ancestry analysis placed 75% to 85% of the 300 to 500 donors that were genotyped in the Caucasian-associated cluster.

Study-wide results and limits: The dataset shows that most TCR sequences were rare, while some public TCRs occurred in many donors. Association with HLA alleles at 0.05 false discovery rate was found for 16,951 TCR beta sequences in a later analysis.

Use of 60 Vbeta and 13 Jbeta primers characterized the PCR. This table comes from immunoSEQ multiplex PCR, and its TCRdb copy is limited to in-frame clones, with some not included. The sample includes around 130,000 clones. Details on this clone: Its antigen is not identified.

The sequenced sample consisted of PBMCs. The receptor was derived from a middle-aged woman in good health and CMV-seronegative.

Here the CDR3 DNA reads TGCGCCAGCAGCCTGGGACAGGTGAACACTGAAGCTTTCTTT. It is translated as CASSLGQVNTEAFF. J is TRBJ1-1 and V is TRBV5-1; 8 bases are shared with TRBD1. V shed 4 bases and J 0 bases; nucleotides not matched to a gene: 2. Per the germline V gene, CDR1 is SGHRS and CDR2 is YFSETQ. The CDR3 runs to 14 residues.